Sequencing of this T cell receptor beta chain was carried out in a study of T cells in localized non-small cell lung cancer (dated by TCRdb to the early 2020s). The study in broad terms: Comparing tumors with uninvolved tumor-adjacent lungs, the study looked at the T cell repertoires of hundreds of patients with early-stage NSCLC. The cohort was made up of around 240 treatment-naive NSCLC patients whose localized lung tumors had been resected. NSCLC patients had a mean age of roughly 66 years, and 129 were male and about a hundred female. On the study overall, not on this receptor specifically: Because of the exploratory design, TCR variables were selected using unadjusted p-values without false-discovery rate correction. Longer overall survival was associated with higher T cell density in blood, whereas shorter survival was associated with higher clonality in adjacent lung. The highest T cell clonality was observed in uninvolved tumor-adjacent lung, where clonality exceeded that of tumor, suggesting that antigenic responses were more focused in uninvolved tumor-adjacent lung. Because multi-region tumor sequencing was not performed, intratumor heterogeneity could not be ruled out. A median of roughly 58 of the top 100 tumor clones were detected in paired uninvolved adjacent lung, and around 30 of these tumor clones were also found among the top 100 clones of the paired uninvolved adjacent lung.

As to this clone: Its cognate antigen has yet to be identified. Base quality data are lacking; no much larger clone is found one base away.

At diagnosis, tumor, uninvolved tumor-adjacent lung and peripheral blood were collected and then preserved as a mix of FFPE and fresh-frozen material. For TCR repertoire profiling, blood samples were analyzed as peripheral blood mononuclear cells. TCR beta CDR3 regions were sequenced from DNA using the immunoSEQ Assay. Concerning the study's data processing: T cell density was computed as TCR beta template counts normalized to usable DNA estimated by amplifying housekeeping genes. Richness was estimated with the preseqR package, extrapolating to 400,000 templates for PBMC samples and 120,000 templates for tissue samples. Clonality was defined as one minus Pielou's evenness. Tissue-enriched TCRs were identified through differential abundance testing performed on productive amino-acid clonotypes, with a minimum total count of 5 and an alpha of 0.1. The Jaccard Index and the Morisita Overlap Index were used to measure repertoire overlap between compartments. GLIPH clustered TCR beta CDR3s with public tetramer-defined viral CDR3s; viral motifs required at least three viral sequences plus V-gene enrichment. In its TCRdb copy, this immuneACCESS table keeps in-frame sequences only and misses some clones. Where compared with another copy, unresolved V genes explain less than half of these, and the others have no known cause. That table is the source of V, J and clone size, and D and trimming were worked out from the DNA. This sample is represented by around 9,000 clones; 92% of them were singletons. Approximately 7.5% of the sample comes from the top ten.

The trim is 7 bases for V and 4 bases for J, with a gap of 12 bases between the germline ends. The CDR3 runs 13 amino acids, cysteine and phenylalanine included. Only the CDR3 DNA is retained, 39 bases long and in frame from the first base. The germline V gene (reference sequence) supplies CDR1 SEHNR and CDR2 FQNEAQ. The sample was peripheral blood, taken before any cancer treatment. The source is a woman aged 40-70 years with stage I squamous cell lung carcinoma. The chain is encoded by TRBV7-9 joined to TRBJ2-3; the D gene is unclear. This receptor carries the CDR3 CASTVGSSDTQYF. The DNA is as follows: TGTGCCAGCACCGTCGGTAGTTCAGATACGCAGTATTTT. Beyond the CDR3, the reference TRBV7-9 and TRBJ2-3 genes provide the residues; the full variable domain reads: DTGVSQNPRHKITKRGQNVTFRCDPISEHNRLYWYRQTLGQGPEFLTYFQNEAQLEKSRLLSDRFSAERPKGSFSTLEIQRTEQGDSAMYLCASTVGSSDTQYFGPGTRLTVL.